This T cell receptor beta chain was profiled in a study of Ad26.COV2.S vaccination and SARS-CoV-2 variants. In the study overall: Ad26.COV2.S arm of COV1001 included the donor. Study-wide results and limits: Vaccinees and placebo recipients showed similar non-spike TCR breadth. A substantial breadth of spike-specific CD8+ and CD4+ T cell responses after vaccination has been reported.

As for treatment: around 19 received Ad26.COV2.S at low or high dose, single or two shots; 5 received placebo; per-sample allocation not given. The samples date from day 63 after the first vaccine or placebo injection. Sequenced by immunoSEQ multiplex PCR; TCRdb stores in-frame clones only, minus some. The data hold about 350,000 clones, with roughly 81% observed a single time. Germline CDR1 reads MNHNY; CDR2 reads SVGAGI (reference sequence). The V gene lost 5 bases and the J gene lost 4 bases, with 20 bases spanning the gap. The CDR3 consists of 16 residues. With regard to this clone: Its specificity is not known.

This clonotype originated in a person between 18 and 65 years old who received the Ad26.COV2.S COVID-19 vaccine or a placebo. The sample was peripheral blood, taken in a trial of Ad26.COV2.S vaccine versus placebo. The rearrangement uses TRBV6-6 and TRBJ1-2, with D possibly TRBD1 on 5 matching bases. The CDR3 here is CASSTSGEATPYGYTF. The CDR3 DNA reads TGTGCCAGCAGTACCTCGGGGGAGGCTACACCCTATGGCTACACCTTC.